The 22 T cell receptor beta chains listed next were all sequenced from one sample in a study of cytomegalovirus exposure and HLA in healthy donors. TCRdb's table, derived via immunoSEQ multiplex PCR, lists solely in-frame clones and lacks some. The data contain 260,000 or so clones, more than 75% of them singletons. The sequencing input was PBMCs. All receptors come from a man aged 18 to 30 in good health and CMV-seronegative.

V is TRBV7-9 and J is TRBJ2-7; 8 bases match TRBD1. J gave up 1 base and V 4 bases, and 3 bases lay outside the gene matches. Germline V lookup: CDR1 SEHNR, CDR2 FQNEAQ (reference sequence). The CDR3 totals 14 residues. For the CDR3, the DNA is TGTGCCAGCAGCTCGACAGGGGAGTCCTACGAGCAGTACTTC. Translated, it gives CASSSTGESYEQYF.

This clone was found a few times. The chain employs TRBV29-1 and TRBJ2-5; D gene uncertain. CDR3 length equals 13 residues. V lost 4 bases to trimming and J lost 2 bases, with 11 bases between them. Germline V gene lookup returns CDR1 SQVTM and CDR2 ANQGSEA. The CDR3 nucleotides read TGCAGCGTTGCCGATACAATACAAGAGACCCAGTACTTC. Amino acids: CSVADTIQETQYF. Variable domain in full (rest from reference TRBV29-1 and TRBJ2-5): SAVISQKPSRDICQRGTSLTIQCQVDSQVTMMFWYRQQPGQSLTLIATANQGSEATYESGFVIDKFPISRPNLTFSTLTVSNMSPEDSSIYLCSVADTIQETQYFGPGTRLLVL.

The V and J genes are TRBV4-3 and TRBJ2-5, with TRBD1 matching over 10 bases. This CDR3 spans 17 amino acids. The V segment lost 4 bases and the J segment 5 bases; nucleotides outside the gene matches: 13. CDR1 and CDR2 (germline): LGHNA, YSLEER. CDR3 sequence (DNA): TGCGCCAGCAGCCCGGACAGGGGGTGGGTTTCTACGGAGACCCAGTACTTC. This codes for CASSPDRGWVSTETQYF.

The chain couples TRBV5-1 to TRBJ2-5; D not resolved. This CDR3 is 13 amino acids long. Trimming stripped 4 bases from V and 2 bases from J, with 9 bases between. CDR1 and CDR2 from the germline V gene are SGHRS and YFSETQ. CDR3 amino acids: CASSTLEQETQYF. CDR3 bases: TGCGCCAGCAGCACCCTCGAGCAAGAGACCCAGTACTTC.

The chain has TRBV28 and TRBJ2-7; 11 bases line up with TRBD1. The CDR3 contains 13 residues. The germline gives CDR1 MDHEN, CDR2 SYDVKM. J was trimmed by 3 bases and V by 6 bases; bases with no gene match: 1. The CDR3 is CASRGQGGYEQYF. CDR3 DNA sequence: TGTGCCAGCAGGGGACAGGGGGGCTACGAGCAGTACTTC.

The J gene is TRBJ1-3, the V gene TRBV6-1; unclear D gene. The CDR3 totals 16 residues. Deletions cut 1 base from V and 0 bases from J, with 10 bases between. Germline V gene lookup returns CDR1 MNHNS and CDR2 SASEGT. The CDR3 reads CASSEVLNPSGNTIYF. The CDR3 DNA follows: TGTGCCAGCAGTGAAGTGTTAAATCCCTCTGGAAACACCATATATTTT.

The chain uses TRBV7-2 and TRBJ2-1, with TRBD2 matching over 9 bases. The CDR3 runs 16 residues. With V trimmed by 2 bases and J by 7 bases, 9 bases remained unmatched. Germline assignment: CDR1 SGHTA and CDR2 FQGNSA. CDR3 amino acids: CASSLTGREGSNEQFF. The CDR3 bases are TGTGCCAGCAGCTTAACGGGGCGGGAGGGCTCGAATGAGCAGTTCTTC. The full variable domain, in which reference TRBV7-2 and TRBJ2-1 provide the parts outside the CDR3, is GAGVSQSPSNKVTEKGKDVELRCDPISGHTALYWYRQSLGQGLEFLIYFQGNSAPDKSGLPSDRFSAERTGGSVSTLTIQRTQQEDSAVYLCASSLTGREGSNEQFFGPGTRLTVL.

The chain joins TRBV5-1 to TRBJ2-5; 9 nucleotides match TRBD2. CDR3 size: 15 residues. CDR1 and CDR2 from the germline V gene are SGHRS and YFSETQ. The V segment lost 2 bases and the J segment 0 bases; nucleotides outside the gene matches: 2. CDR3 sequence (DNA): TGCGCCAGCAGCTTAAGCGGGGGGAACCAAGAGACCCAGTACTTC. Translation gives CASSLSGGNQETQYF.

This rearrangement joins TRBV28 to TRBJ2-7, with D possibly TRBD1 on 6 matching bases. Germline V lookup: CDR1 MDHEN, CDR2 SYDVKM. The length of the CDR3 is 13 residues. The germline V and J ends were trimmed by 6 bases and 3 bases, with 12 bases remaining between them. The CDR3 bases are TGTGCCAGCAGGACGACAGGAGGCTACGAGCAGTACTTC. Translation gives CASRTTGGYEQYF.

The genes are TRBV19 and TRBJ1-1, with D perhaps TRBD1 (5 bases). V was cut by 2 bases and J by 2 bases, with 9 bases left in between. The CDR3 spans 14 residues. Germline values: CDR1 LNHDA, CDR2 SQIVND (reference sequence). This CDR3 reads CASSINRPNTEAFF. For the CDR3, the DNA is TGTGCCAGTAGTATAAACAGGCCTAACACTGAAGCTTTCTTT.

The chain uses TRBV27 and TRBJ1-2; 9 bases agree with TRBD1. Germline V gives CDR1 MNHEY, CDR2 SMNVEV (reference sequence). This CDR3 is 15 amino acids long. With V trimmed by 5 bases and J by 1 base, 5 bases remained unmatched. This CDR3 reads CASSPGTGINYGYTF. The CDR3 nucleotides are TGTGCCAGCAGTCCTGGGACAGGGATTAACTATGGCTACACCTTC.

This sequence joins TRBV5-1 and TRBJ2-1; D is possibly TRBD1 (6 bases). The CDR3 consists of 13 residues. Per germline, CDR1 SGHRS and CDR2 YFSETQ. Trimming took off 4 bases at V and 10 bases at J, with 15 bases between the two ends. DNA for the CDR3: TGCGCCAGCAGCCGCCGGCCGGACAGCGAGCAGTTCTTC. It codes for CASSRRPDSEQFF.

The rearrangement joins TRBV30 to TRBJ2-7, with 7 bases aligning to TRBD2. CDR1 GTSNPN and CDR2 SVGIG come from the germline V gene (reference sequence). The CDR3 runs 14 residues. With 4 bases clipped from V and 6 bases from J, the junction kept 12 bases outside the gene matches. Here the CDR3 reads CAWTEGSGTGEQYF. The CDR3, as DNA: TGTGCCTGGACTGAAGGGAGCGGGACCGGCGAGCAGTACTTC.

The chain couples TRBV11-2 to TRBJ2-2; 7 bases map to TRBD2. Germline CDR1 SGHAT, CDR2 FQNNGV. The V and J ends lost 4 bases and 5 bases, in that order; junction bases with no gene match: 10. This CDR3 region has 16 residues. This CDR3 is CASSYRGGQRTGELFF. CDR3 in DNA: TGTGCCAGCAGCTATAGGGGAGGGCAGCGAACCGGGGAGCTGTTTTTT.

This chain joins TRBV28 and TRBJ2-1, with D unclear. CDR3 length: 14 residues. Germline CDR1 is MDHEN and CDR2 is SYDVKM. V shed 6 bases and J shed 6 bases, with 15 bases lying between them. CDR3 sequence (DNA): TGTGCCAGCAGGGCTCCTCGTCCGCCCAATGAGCAGTTCTTC. Translated, it gives CASRAPRPPNEQFF.

The rearrangement uses TRBV29-1 and TRBJ2-1; 7 bases are a match to TRBD1. The V gene's germline CDR1 is SQVTM and CDR2 ANQGSEA. The trim removed 5 bases at V and 3 bases at J, leaving 7 bases unmatched. The CDR3 totals 14 residues. The CDR3 spells CSVQYRGNYNEQFF. CDR3 in DNA: TGCAGCGTTCAGTACAGGGGTAACTACAATGAGCAGTTCTTC.

This clone was seen more than once but under ten times. CDR3 nucleotide sequence: TGTGCCAGCAGGTCGACAGGGTGGGATTCACCCCTCCACTTT. As protein: CASRSTGWDSPLHF. The gene calls are TRBV28 and TRBJ1-6; the match to TRBD1 covers 7 bases. The CDR3 has 14 residues. Germline assignment: CDR1 MDHEN and CDR2 SYDVKM. The V gene end was trimmed by 6 bases and the J gene end by 8 bases; junction bases not matched to a gene: 7.

The chain couples TRBV4-3 to TRBJ2-1; D remains unclear. CDR3 size: 15 residues. Trimming took off 0 bases at V and 8 bases at J, with 14 bases between the two ends. Germline V lookup: CDR1 LGHNA, CDR2 YSLEER. The CDR3 spells CASSQDRSARHEQFF. CDR3 in DNA: TGCGCCAGCAGCCAAGATAGGTCGGCGAGGCATGAGCAGTTCTTC.

This clone appeared a single time. For the CDR3, the DNA is TGTGCCAGCAGCCCCAGCAGGTGGTTATCAGATACGCAGTATTTT. This sequence encodes CASSPSRWLSDTQYF. This chain joins TRBV11-2 and TRBJ2-3, with D uncertain. The germline V gene has CDR1 SGHAT and CDR2 FQNNGV. V was pared by 5 bases and J by 4 bases, with 16 bases between. CDR3 length: 15 amino acids.

The DNA of the CDR3 is TGTGCCTGGTACCGGGACAGGGGTCGCTCTGGGGCCAACGTCCTGACTTTC. Translating it yields CAWYRDRGRSGANVLTF. The chain carries TRBV30 and TRBJ2-6; TRBD1 agrees at 10 bases. This CDR3 is 17 amino acids long. After removal of 5 bases from V and 0 bases from J, the junction contained 7 bases not matched to a gene. Per germline, CDR1 GTSNPN and CDR2 SVGIG (reference sequence).

The rearrangement links TRBV10-3 to TRBJ2-5; D gene ambiguous. Trimming shortened V by 6 bases and J by 3 bases, and 29 bases separated the two germline ends. Germline CDR1 reads ENHRY; CDR2 reads SYGVKD. The CDR3 length is 19 residues. The CDR3 coding sequence is TGTGCCATCAGCCGTTATGGTCTCCCTTTAGGCGGAGAAGAAGAGACCCAGTACTTC. Protein product: CAISRYGLPLGGEEETQYF.

The chain has TRBV10-1 and TRBJ2-1; TRBD2 aligns across 8 bases. Germline V gene data show CDR1 as WNHNN and CDR2 as SYGVQD (reference sequence). V lost 0 bases, J lost 9 bases, and 4 bases stayed unmatched. CDR3 length equals 14 residues. This chain's CDR3 is CASSESLGGGEQFF. The DNA of the CDR3 is TGCGCCAGCAGTGAGTCTCTCGGGGGGGGTGAGCAGTTCTTC.